This TCR beta chain was found in a study of blood T cell repertoires in COVID-19. Study in general: The United States, Italy and Spain were the sources of the acute and convalescent COVID-19 samples.

Participant ages covered roughly 18 to 89 years across around 22 US areas. Participants in the exposed group had met a COVID-19 case in the 2 weeks before joining the study. Clones were sequenced by immunoSEQ multiplex PCR, and TCRdb holds only the in-frame ones, with some missing. This table has fewer than 350,000 clones, 88% appearing once. Sequenced material: PBMCs or T cells enriched from blood (not recorded which). This clonotype was sampled from a woman in her thirties who had been exposed to COVID-19.

Here the CDR3 DNA reads TGCGCCAGCAGCTTGATCTCAGGGGCAGACCAGCCCCAGCATTTT. Residues: CASSLISGADQPQHF. The chain couples TRBV5-1 to TRBJ1-5; tentatively, D is TRBD1 (6 bases). Trimming took off 1 base at V and 7 bases at J, with 15 bases between the two ends. The CDR3 length is 15 residues. The germline V gene has CDR1 SGHRS and CDR2 YFSETQ.